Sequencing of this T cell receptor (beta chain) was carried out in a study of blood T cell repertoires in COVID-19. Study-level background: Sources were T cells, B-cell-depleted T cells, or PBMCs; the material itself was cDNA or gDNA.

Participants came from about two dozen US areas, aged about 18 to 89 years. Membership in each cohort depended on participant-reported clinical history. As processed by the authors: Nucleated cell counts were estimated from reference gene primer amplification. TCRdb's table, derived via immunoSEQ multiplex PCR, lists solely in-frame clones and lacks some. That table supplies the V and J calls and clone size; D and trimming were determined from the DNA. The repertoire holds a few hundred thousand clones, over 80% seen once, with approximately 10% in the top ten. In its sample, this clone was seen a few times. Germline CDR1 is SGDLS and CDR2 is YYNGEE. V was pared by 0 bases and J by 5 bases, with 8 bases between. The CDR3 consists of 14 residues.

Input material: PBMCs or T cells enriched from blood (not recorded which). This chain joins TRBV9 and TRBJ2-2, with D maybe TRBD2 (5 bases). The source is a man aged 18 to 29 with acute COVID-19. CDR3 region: CASSVALATGELFF. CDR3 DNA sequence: TGTGCCAGCAGCGTAGCCCTAGCTACCGGGGAGCTGTTTTTT.